This entry lists 30 T cell receptor beta chains sequenced from one sample in a study of patients and donors after allogeneic stem cell transplantation. Using its own MiXCR run on the RT-PCR reads, TCRdb lists one record per CDR3 protein. This table holds some 880,000 distinct CDR3 sequences, about 20% found once. The sequencing sample was made of blood, either unsorted or a sorted T cell fraction (not recorded which). The receptors shown here come from a human donor who was either an allogeneic HSCT recipient or a stem cell or donor lymphocyte infusion donor (not recorded which). It is not recorded whose cells these are; they may come from a transplant donor.

This sequence joins TRBV7-2 and TRBJ1-1; the match to TRBD1 covers 7 bases. V shed 0 bases, J shed 7 bases, and the junction held 8 bases outside the gene matches. This CDR3 contains 15 residues. Germline lookup yields CDR1 SGHTA and CDR2 FQGNSA. Here the CDR3 reads CASSLASTGSIEAFF. The CDR3 DNA follows: TGTGCCAGCAGCTTAGCATCGACAGGGTCTATTGAAGCTTTCTTT.

The V call is TRBV10-2, the J call TRBJ1-3; 8 bases are shared with TRBD1. The CDR3 totals 14 residues. CDR1 and CDR2 from the germline V gene are WSHSY and SAAADI. J was trimmed by 0 bases and V by 6 bases; bases with no gene match: 1. The DNA of the CDR3 is TGCGCCAGCAGGGACAGGGTCTCTGGAAACACCATATATTTT. Translation: CASRDRVSGNTIYF.

This chain connects TRBV4-1 to TRBJ1-2, with D hard to call. Per germline, CDR1 MGHRA and CDR2 YSYEKL. V was shortened by 0 bases and J by 8 bases, with 7 bases between the two germline ends. The CDR3 length is 12 residues. DNA for the CDR3: TGCGCCAGCAGCCAAGATTTAAAGGGCTACACCTTC. This sequence encodes CASSQDLKGYTF.

J is TRBJ2-3 and V is TRBV4-1; TRBD2 matches 8 bases. Germline V gene data show CDR1 as MGHRA and CDR2 as YSYEKL. V shed 0 bases, J shed 2 bases, and the junction held 7 bases outside the gene matches. The CDR3 is 17 residues long. The CDR3 sequence is CASSQDSGVGYTDTQYF. The CDR3, as DNA: TGCGCCAGCAGCCAAGATAGCGGGGTCGGGTACACAGATACGCAGTATTTT.

The J gene is TRBJ2-3, the V gene TRBV3-1, with D perhaps matching TRBD1 or TRBD2 (5 bases each). The V gene's germline CDR1 is LGHDT and CDR2 YNNKEL (reference sequence). The CDR3 totals 16 residues. V was cut by 6 bases and J by 0 bases, with 16 bases left in between. CDR3 protein: CASRRWGTTSTDTQYF. The CDR3 bases are TGTGCCAGCAGGAGGTGGGGGACCACTAGCACAGATACGCAGTATTTT.

The chain uses TRBV24-1 and TRBJ2-6; D perhaps matches TRBD1 (6 bases). Germline loops: CDR1 KGHDR, CDR2 SFDVKD. V was clipped by 2 bases and J by 0 bases, with 13 bases between them. This CDR3 has 18 amino acids. This CDR3 is CATSDSWTARSGANVLTF. CDR3 in DNA: TGTGCCACCAGTGATTCTTGGACAGCCCGCTCTGGGGCCAACGTCCTGACTTTC.

There are many counts of this clonotype. One end of the junction does not line up with germline, which may come from a read error. The chain links TRBV7-7 to TRBJ2-5; perhaps TRBD2 as D (8 bases). The CDR3 totals 17 residues. CDR1 and CDR2 from the germline V gene are SSHAT and FNYEAQ (reference sequence). The CDR3 region has the DNA TGTGCTAGCAGCCCAAGGGACAGACTAGCGTTCGGAGAGACCCAGTACTTC. Translating it yields CASSPRDRLAFGETQYF. Full variable domain (missing parts from reference TRBV7-7 and TRBJ2-5): GAGVSQSPRYKVTKRGQDVTLRCDPISSHATLYWYQQALGQGPEFLTYFNYEAQPDKSGLPSDRFSAERPEGSISTLTIQRTEQRDSAMYRCASSPRDRLAFGETQYFGPGTRLLVL.

This clonotype was counted once. One junction end does not reproduce the germline sequence, and a read error may be involved. The genes are TRBV30 and TRBJ1-2; D ambiguous. Germline values: CDR1 GTSNPN, CDR2 SVGIG (reference sequence). This CDR3 has 11 amino acids. CDR3 in amino acids: CAWSVRGQRDF. The CDR3 DNA follows: TGTGCCTGGAGTGTACGTGGCCAGCGTGACTTC.

This chain uses TRBV7-2 with TRBJ1-2, with unresolved D. Germline-derived CDR1 and CDR2 are SGHTA and FQGNSA. This CDR3 contains 12 residues. Trimming removed 1 base from V and 7 bases from J, with 7 bases in between. CDR3 coding DNA: TGTGCCAGCAGCTTAGACCTGGCTGGCTACACCTTC. Its translation is CASSLDLAGYTF.

J is TRBJ2-2 and V is TRBV5-1; D is uncertain. V was clipped by 7 bases and J by 1 base, with 17 bases between them. CDR3 length equals 16 residues. CDR1 is SGHRS and CDR2 is YFSETQ in the germline V gene. DNA for the CDR3: TGCGCCAGCCACCTGGGTAACGCTATGAACACCGGGGAGCTGTTTTTT. It yields the protein CASHLGNAMNTGELFF.

This chain links TRBV20-1 with TRBJ1-1; 10 bases align to TRBD1. The germline gives CDR1 DFQATT, CDR2 SNEGSKA (reference sequence). Trimming took 0 bases from V and 3 from J; bases not matched to a gene: 10. There are 17 residues in the CDR3. In nucleotides, the CDR3 is TGCAGTGCTAGAGATTCGGGGACAGGGGTCTACTACACTGAAGCTTTCTTT. Translating it yields CSARDSGTGVYYTEAFF.

The rearrangement uses TRBV20-1 and TRBJ2-6; D unclear. V lost 0 bases and J 3 bases, leaving 21 bases between the germline ends. Per the germline V gene, CDR1 is DFQATT and CDR2 is SNEGSKA (reference sequence). The CDR3 length is 19 residues. Written as DNA, the CDR3 is TGCAGTGCTAGAGATCTCCCCCACCGTCACGAAGTTGGGGCCAACGTCCTGACTTTC. Translated: CSARDLPHRHEVGANVLTF.

The rearrangement links TRBV24-1 to TRBJ2-3; D tentatively reads TRBD1 or TRBD2 (7 bases each). Per germline, CDR1 KGHDR and CDR2 SFDVKD. The CDR3 is 16 residues long. V was trimmed by 0 bases and J by 5 bases, leaving 14 bases between them. CDR3 in amino acids: CATSDLQGGAVDTQYF. CDR3 sequence (DNA): TGTGCCACCAGTGATTTGCAGGGGGGGGCGGTAGATACGCAGTATTTT.

This chain links TRBV20-1 with TRBJ2-2; D is perhaps TRBD2 (5 bases). The germline V gene has CDR1 DFQATT and CDR2 SNEGSKA (reference sequence). The length of the CDR3 is 13 residues. V was shortened by 6 bases and J by 6 bases, with 14 bases between the two germline ends. CDR3 residues: CSALDYVAGELFF. For the CDR3, the DNA is TGCAGTGCGCTTGACTACGTCGCCGGGGAGCTGTTTTTT.

This clonotype was seen many times. The V gene is TRBV20-1, the J gene TRBJ1-2; D ambiguous. Per germline, CDR1 DFQATT and CDR2 SNEGSKA (reference sequence). Trimming stripped 6 bases from V and 3 bases from J, with 5 bases between. The CDR3 consists of 10 residues. The CDR3 sequence is CSAVDYGYTF. CDR3 in DNA: TGCAGTGCGGTGGACTATGGCTACACCTTC.

The DNA for the CDR3 is TGTGCCAGCAGCTCGAAGCGGGAGCATGAGCAGTTCTTC. Encoded protein: CASSSKREHEQFF. The chain couples TRBV5-4 to TRBJ2-1; 8 bases align to TRBD2. V lost 3 bases and J lost 8; bases outside the gene matches: 4. CDR1 SGHNT and CDR2 YYREEE come from the germline V gene (reference sequence). This CDR3 region has 13 residues.

This clonotype was observed a handful of times. This chain joins TRBV20-1 and TRBJ1-6; D unresolved. The CDR3 runs to 13 residues. The V and J ends lost 3 bases and 5 bases respectively, with 8 bases between them. From germline, CDR1 is DFQATT and CDR2 SNEGSKA (reference sequence). The CDR3 reads CSARGRDNSPLHF. Written as DNA, the CDR3 is TGCAGTGCTAGGGGCAGAGATAATTCACCCCTCCACTTT.

This clonotype was detected a few times. DNA for the CDR3: TGTGCCAGCAGCTTCGGACAGGGTCCAAAGTATTTT. This sequence encodes CASSFGQGPKYF. J is TRBJ2-3 and V is TRBV7-9; the match to TRBD1 covers 8 bases. After removal of 3 bases from V and 13 bases from J, the junction contained 6 bases not matched to a gene. This CDR3 spans 12 amino acids. Per germline, CDR1 SEHNR and CDR2 FQNEAQ (reference sequence).

This rearrangement joins TRBV6-1 to TRBJ1-3; D is unclear. Germline values: CDR1 MNHNS, CDR2 SASEGT. Trimming stripped 6 bases from V and 2 bases from J, with 11 bases between. This CDR3 is 14 amino acids long. The CDR3: CASSRDGAGNTIYF. The CDR3 DNA reads TGTGCCAGCAGCCGTGACGGGGCTGGAAACACCATATATTTT.

The chain carries TRBV12-3 or TRBV12-4 and TRBJ2-5; tentatively, D is TRBD1 (5 bases). CDR3 length: 15 amino acids. The ends were cut back, 5 bases at V and 5 bases at J, with 18 bases in the middle. CDR3 residues: CASSLNSRVGETQYF. The CDR3 nucleotides read TGTGCCAGCAGTCTAAACTCCAGGGTCGGTGAGACCCAGTACTTC.

This clonotype has only a few counts. This chain uses TRBV4-3 with TRBJ2-3; 8 bases agree with TRBD2. This CDR3 has 16 amino acids. V dropped 0 bases and J dropped 4; count of bases not matched to a gene: 6. The V gene's germline CDR1 is LGHNA and CDR2 YSLEER. The DNA for the CDR3 is TGCGCCAGCAGCCAAGAACGGGGGGGCCCAGCAGATACGCAGTATTTT. This translates into CASSQERGGPADTQYF.

This sequence joins TRBV28 and TRBJ1-2; D not resolved. V dropped 3 bases and J dropped 4 bases, with 15 bases sitting between them. CDR3 length: 15 residues. Germline V lookup: CDR1 MDHEN, CDR2 SYDVKM. The CDR3 region has the DNA TGTGCCAGCAGTTTGGCAGACCGGTCTTTCTATGGCTACACCTTC. As protein: CASSLADRSFYGYTF.

The chain couples TRBV10-3 to TRBJ1-2; 7 bases fit TRBD1. CDR3 size: 14 residues. The germline V gene has CDR1 ENHRY and CDR2 SYGVKD. With 2 bases clipped from V and 1 base from J, the junction kept 1 base outside the gene matches. This chain's CDR3 is CAISENRGNYGYTF. CDR3 bases: TGTGCCATCAGTGAGAACAGGGGTAACTATGGCTACACCTTC.

This clonotype was recorded only once. The chain carries TRBV7-6 and TRBJ1-1; D might be TRBD1 (5 bases). Germline loops: CDR1 SGHVS, CDR2 FNYEAQ. The CDR3 is 15 amino acids. Trimming removed 1 base from V and 5 bases from J, with 14 bases in between. In DNA form, the CDR3 reads TGTGCCAGCAGCTTAGAAAGGGGCGGGGGGACTGAAGCTTTCTTT. Translated, it gives CASSLERGGGTEAFF.

A few counts support this clonotype. This sequence joins TRBV7-6 and TRBJ1-6; tentatively, D is TRBD1 (5 bases). The CDR3 runs 17 residues. V lost 7 bases to trimming and J lost 0 bases, with 16 bases between them. The V gene's germline CDR1 is SGHVS and CDR2 FNYEAQ. The CDR3: CASNPRDGRSYNSPLHF. The CDR3 coding sequence is TGTGCCAGCAACCCAAGGGACGGCCGCTCCTATAATTCACCCCTCCACTTT.

The chain is built from TRBV18 and TRBJ2-2, with D perhaps given as TRBD1 or TRBD2 (5 bases each). The germline CDR1 and CDR2 sequences are KGHSH and LQKENI. Trimming cost V 4 bases and J 6 bases, with 15 bases left between them. The CDR3 is made up of 15 amino acids. CDR3 nucleotides: TGTGCCAGCTCACTCCGGGACCTCGACCCCGGGGAGCTGTTTTTT. This gives the protein CASSLRDLDPGELFF. Full variable domain (missing parts from reference TRBV18 and TRBJ2-2): NAGVMQNPRHLVRRRGQEARLRCSPMKGHSHVYWYRQLPEEGLKFMVYLQKENIIDESGMPKERFSAEFPKEGPSILRIQQVVRGDSAAYFCASSLRDLDPGELFFGEGSRLTVL.

V and J are TRBV3-1 and TRBJ2-1, with TRBD2 identical over 10 bases. The CDR3 loop spans 16 amino acids. Germline V gene data show CDR1 as LGHDT and CDR2 as YNNKEL (reference sequence). V dropped 2 bases and J dropped 8; count of bases not matched to a gene: 9. The CDR3 coding sequence is TGTGCCAGCAGCCAAAGAAGCGGGAGGGCCTTCGATGAGCAGTTCTTC. Translation: CASSQRSGRAFDEQFF.

This clonotype was detected only a few times. The chain recombines TRBV27 with TRBJ2-7, with D possibly being TRBD1 or TRBD2 (5 bases each). Deletions cut 3 bases from V and 4 bases from J, with 16 bases between. This CDR3 has 15 amino acids. The germline gives CDR1 MNHEY, CDR2 SMNVEV (reference sequence). CDR3 in amino acids: CASSFNRDALYEQYF. The CDR3 DNA follows: TGTGCCAGCAGTTTTAACCGGGACGCCCTATACGAGCAGTACTTC.

The chain employs TRBV2 and TRBJ1-5; D unclear. V was shortened by 4 bases and J by 4 bases, with 11 bases between the two germline ends. This CDR3 spans 14 amino acids. The germline CDR1 and CDR2 sequences are SNHLY and FYNNEI. The CDR3 DNA is TGTGCCAGCAGTGGGCTGGGCGGTAATCAGCCCCAGCATTTT. This codes for CASSGLGGNQPQHF.

A few counts support this clonotype. This chain uses TRBV5-8 with TRBJ2-7, with 9 nucleotides matching TRBD2. Germline CDR1 is SGHTS and CDR2 is YDEGEE. Losses at the gene ends were 0 bases for V and 2 bases for J; bases not matched to a gene: 3. CDR3 size: 15 residues. The CDR3 reads CASSLGVAGAYEQYF. The DNA for the CDR3 is TGTGCCAGCAGCTTGGGGGTAGCGGGAGCCTACGAGCAGTACTTC. Combining the CDR3 with reference TRBV5-8 and TRBJ2-7 gives the whole variable domain EAGVTQSPTHLIKTRGQQATLRCSPISGHTSVYWYQQALGLGLQFLLWYDEGEERNRGNFPPRFSGRQFPNYSSELNVNALELEDSALYLCASSLGVAGAYEQYFGPGTRLTVT.